This TCR beta chain was obtained from a study of neurological immune-mediated disorders. Findings of the study overall: HTLV-1-associated myelopathy had the most TCR clonal expansion, while multiple sclerosis had the least, a level that fell below healthy controls.

Unsorted libraries were generated from 2 million PBMCs. These cells had been stored in RNAlater at -80 C. This clonotype was recorded many times. Its target is not known. Germline loops: CDR1 SGHRS, CDR2 YFSETQ. The germline V and J ends were trimmed by 0 bases and 5 bases, with 9 bases remaining between them. The CDR3 runs 13 residues. Each CDR3 protein is one row after TCRdb ran MiXCR on the 5' RACE reads. This table holds about 70,000 distinct CDR3 sequences, roughly 5.6% found once. Input material: PBMCs. This receptor was identified in a human donor with multiple sclerosis. The donor label of this sample is uncertain. V is TRBV5-1 and J is TRBJ2-7; D might be TRBD2 (5 bases). In nucleotides, the CDR3 is TGCGCCAGCAGCTTGGAACTGGGAGACGAGCAGTACTTC. Translating it yields CASSLELGDEQYF.